The clone carrying this TCR beta chain came up a few times. The sample comes from a study of T cells after yellow fever vaccination. Per the germline V gene, CDR1 is DFQATT and CDR2 is SNEGSKA (reference sequence). V shed 1 base and J shed 5 bases, with 11 bases lying between them. This CDR3 has 14 amino acids. MiXCR was run by TCRdb on the 5' RACE reads, yielding one entry per CDR3 protein. This table holds just under 600,000 distinct CDR3 sequences, about 14% found once. This TCR came from a young man who received the YFV17D yellow fever vaccine. The material sequenced was PBMCs, taken on the day of the yellow fever booster vaccination. V and J are TRBV20-1 and TRBJ2-2; D not certain. Here the CDR3 DNA reads TGCAGTGCTAGAGCTACGATGGCGACCGGGGAGCTGTTTTTT. Residues: CSARATMATGELFF.